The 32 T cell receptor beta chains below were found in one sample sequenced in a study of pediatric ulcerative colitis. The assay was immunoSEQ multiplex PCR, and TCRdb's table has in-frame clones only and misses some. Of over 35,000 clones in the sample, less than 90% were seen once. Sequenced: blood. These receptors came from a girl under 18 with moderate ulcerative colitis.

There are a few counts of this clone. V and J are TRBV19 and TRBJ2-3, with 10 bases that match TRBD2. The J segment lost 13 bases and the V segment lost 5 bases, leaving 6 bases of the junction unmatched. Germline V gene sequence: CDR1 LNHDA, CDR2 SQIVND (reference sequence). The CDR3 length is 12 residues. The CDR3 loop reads CASSYTSGAEYF. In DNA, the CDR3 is TGTGCCAGTAGTTACACTAGCGGGGCTGAGTATTTT.

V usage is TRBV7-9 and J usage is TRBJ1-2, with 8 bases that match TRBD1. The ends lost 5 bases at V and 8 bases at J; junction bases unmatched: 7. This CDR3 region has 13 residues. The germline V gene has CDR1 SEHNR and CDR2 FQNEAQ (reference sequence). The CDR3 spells CASSQTGGWGYTF. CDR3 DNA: TGTGCCAGCAGCCAAACAGGGGGTTGGGGCTACACCTTC.

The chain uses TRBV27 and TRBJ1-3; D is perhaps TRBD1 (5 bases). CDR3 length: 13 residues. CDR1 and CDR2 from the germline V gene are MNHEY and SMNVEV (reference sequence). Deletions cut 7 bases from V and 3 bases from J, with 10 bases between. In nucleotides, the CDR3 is TGTGCCAGCAAGGGGAGACTTGGAAACACCATATATTTT. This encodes CASKGRLGNTIYF.

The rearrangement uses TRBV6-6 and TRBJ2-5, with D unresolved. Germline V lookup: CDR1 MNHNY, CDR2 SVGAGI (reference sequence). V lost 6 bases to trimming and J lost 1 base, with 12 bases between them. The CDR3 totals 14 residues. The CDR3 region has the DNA TGTGCCAGCAGCCTACACCGGAGCCAAGAGACCCAGTACTTC. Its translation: CASSLHRSQETQYF.

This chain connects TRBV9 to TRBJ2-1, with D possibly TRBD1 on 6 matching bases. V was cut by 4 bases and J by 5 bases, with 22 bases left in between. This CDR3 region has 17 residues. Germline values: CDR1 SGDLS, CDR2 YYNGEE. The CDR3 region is CASSPPRETGIHNEQFF. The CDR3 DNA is TGTGCCAGCAGCCCCCCGAGGGAAACAGGGATCCACAATGAGCAGTTCTTC.

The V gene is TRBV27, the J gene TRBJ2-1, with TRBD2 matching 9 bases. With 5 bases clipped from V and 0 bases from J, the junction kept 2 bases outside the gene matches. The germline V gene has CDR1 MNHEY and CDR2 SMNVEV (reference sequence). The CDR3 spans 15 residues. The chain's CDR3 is CASSQAGGSYNEQFF. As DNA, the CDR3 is TGTGCCAGCAGTCAAGCGGGAGGCTCCTACAATGAGCAGTTCTTC.

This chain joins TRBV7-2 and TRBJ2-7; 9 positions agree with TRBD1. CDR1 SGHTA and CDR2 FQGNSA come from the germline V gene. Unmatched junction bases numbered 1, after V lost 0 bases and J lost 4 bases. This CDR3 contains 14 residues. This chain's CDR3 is CASSLAGTGYEQYF. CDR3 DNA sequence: TGTGCCAGCAGCTTAGCCGGGACAGGGTACGAGCAGTACTTC.

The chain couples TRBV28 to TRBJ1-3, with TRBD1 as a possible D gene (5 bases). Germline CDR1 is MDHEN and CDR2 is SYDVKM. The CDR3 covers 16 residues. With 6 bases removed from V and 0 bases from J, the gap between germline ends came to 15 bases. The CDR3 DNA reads TGTGCCAGCAGGGAGGGGTTCAGAGCCTCTGGAAACACCATATATTTT. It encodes CASREGFRASGNTIYF.

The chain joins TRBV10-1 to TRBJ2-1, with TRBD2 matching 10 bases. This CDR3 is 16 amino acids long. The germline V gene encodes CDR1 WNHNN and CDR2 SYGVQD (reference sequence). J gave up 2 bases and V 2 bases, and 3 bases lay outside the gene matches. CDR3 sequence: CASSEASGRAYNEQFF. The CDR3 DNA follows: TGCGCCAGCAGTGAGGCCAGCGGGAGGGCCTACAATGAGCAGTTCTTC.

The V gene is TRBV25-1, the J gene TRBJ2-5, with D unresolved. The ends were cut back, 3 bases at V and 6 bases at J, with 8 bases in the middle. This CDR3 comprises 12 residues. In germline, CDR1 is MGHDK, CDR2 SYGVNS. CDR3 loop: CASSDIGKTQYF. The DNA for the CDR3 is TGTGCCAGCAGTGACATCGGCAAGACCCAGTACTTC.

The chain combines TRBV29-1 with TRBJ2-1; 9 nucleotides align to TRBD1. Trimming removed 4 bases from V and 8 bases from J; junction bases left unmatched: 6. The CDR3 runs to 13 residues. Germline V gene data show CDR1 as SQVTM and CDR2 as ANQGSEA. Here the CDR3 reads CSVGTGVMDEQFF. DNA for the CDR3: TGCAGCGTTGGGACAGGGGTTATGGATGAGCAGTTCTTC.

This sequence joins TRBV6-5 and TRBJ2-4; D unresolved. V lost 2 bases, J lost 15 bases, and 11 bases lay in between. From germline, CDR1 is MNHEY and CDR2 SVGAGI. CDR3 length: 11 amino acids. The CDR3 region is CASSYDSYRYF. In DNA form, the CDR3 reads TGTGCCAGCAGTTACGATAGTTATCGGTACTTC.

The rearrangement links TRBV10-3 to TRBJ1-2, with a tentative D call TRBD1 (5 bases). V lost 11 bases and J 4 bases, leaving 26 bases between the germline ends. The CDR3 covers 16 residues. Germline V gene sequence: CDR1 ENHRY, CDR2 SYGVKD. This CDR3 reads CAASGQGTTGGYGYTF. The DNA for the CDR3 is TGTGCCGCCAGCGGCCAGGGTACAACTGGAGGCTATGGCTACACCTTC.

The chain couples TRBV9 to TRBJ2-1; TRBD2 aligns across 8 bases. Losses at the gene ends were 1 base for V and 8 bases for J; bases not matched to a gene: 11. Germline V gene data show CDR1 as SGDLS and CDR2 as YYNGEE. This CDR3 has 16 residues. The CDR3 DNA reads TGTGCCAGCAGCGTACCCACGCGGACTAGCAGGCATGAGCAGTTCTTC. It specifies CASSVPTRTSRHEQFF.

The CDR3 DNA reads TGTGCCAGCAGTTTCCGCGGTTTAAATCAGCCCCAGCATTTT. Protein product: CASSFRGLNQPQHF. The chain recombines TRBV27 with TRBJ1-5; D is uncertain. The CDR3 is 14 residues long. Germline values: CDR1 MNHEY, CDR2 SMNVEV (reference sequence). V lost 3 bases to trimming and J lost 4 bases, with 10 bases between them.

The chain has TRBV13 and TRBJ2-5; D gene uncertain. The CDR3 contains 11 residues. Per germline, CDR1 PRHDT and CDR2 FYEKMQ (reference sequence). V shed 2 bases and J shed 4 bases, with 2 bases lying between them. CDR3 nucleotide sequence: TGTGCCAGCAGCTTATTAGAGACCCAGTACTTC. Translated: CASSLLETQYF.

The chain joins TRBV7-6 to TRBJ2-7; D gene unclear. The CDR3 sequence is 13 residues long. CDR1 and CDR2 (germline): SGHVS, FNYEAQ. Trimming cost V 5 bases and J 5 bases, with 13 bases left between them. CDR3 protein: CASSLIGGDEQYF. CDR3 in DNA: TGTGCCAGCAGCCTAATAGGCGGCGACGAGCAGTACTTC. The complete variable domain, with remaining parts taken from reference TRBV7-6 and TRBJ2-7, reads GAGVSQSPRYKVTKRGQDVALRCDPISGHVSLYWYRQALGQGPEFLTYFNYEAQQDKSGLPNDRFSAERPEGSISTLTIQRTEQRDSAMYRCASSLIGGDEQYFGPGTRLTVT.

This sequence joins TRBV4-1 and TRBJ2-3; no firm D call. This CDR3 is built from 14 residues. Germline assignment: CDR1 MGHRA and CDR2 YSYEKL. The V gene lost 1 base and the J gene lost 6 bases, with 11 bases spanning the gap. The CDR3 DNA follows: TGCGCCAGCAGCCAAGCGTCAGCACGGGATACGCAGTATTTT. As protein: CASSQASARDTQYF.

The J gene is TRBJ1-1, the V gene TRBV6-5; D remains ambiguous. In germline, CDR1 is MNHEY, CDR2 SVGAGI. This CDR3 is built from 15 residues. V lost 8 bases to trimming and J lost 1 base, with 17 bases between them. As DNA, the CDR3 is TGTGCCAGCCAAAACCATGACGTCCCGAACACTGAAGCTTTCTTT. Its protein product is CASQNHDVPNTEAFF.

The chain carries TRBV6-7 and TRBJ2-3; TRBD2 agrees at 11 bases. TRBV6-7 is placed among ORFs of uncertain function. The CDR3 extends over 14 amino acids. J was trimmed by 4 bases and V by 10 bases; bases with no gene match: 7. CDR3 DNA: TGTGCCACCGAACTAGCGGGAGACCCAGATACGCAGTATTTT. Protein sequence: CATELAGDPDTQYF.

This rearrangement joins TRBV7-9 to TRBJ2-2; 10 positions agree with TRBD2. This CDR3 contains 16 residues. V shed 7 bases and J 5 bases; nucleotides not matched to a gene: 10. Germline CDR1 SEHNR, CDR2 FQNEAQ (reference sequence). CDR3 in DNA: TGTGCCAGCAACCCTAGCGGGAGAGGACGTACCGGGGAGCTGTTTTTT. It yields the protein CASNPSGRGRTGELFF. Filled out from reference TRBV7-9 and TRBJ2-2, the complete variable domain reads DTGVSQNPRHKITKRGQNVTFRCDPISEHNRLYWYRQTLGQGPEFLTYFQNEAQLEKSRLLSDRFSAERPKGSFSTLEIQRTEQGDSAMYLCASNPSGRGRTGELFFGEGSRLTVL.

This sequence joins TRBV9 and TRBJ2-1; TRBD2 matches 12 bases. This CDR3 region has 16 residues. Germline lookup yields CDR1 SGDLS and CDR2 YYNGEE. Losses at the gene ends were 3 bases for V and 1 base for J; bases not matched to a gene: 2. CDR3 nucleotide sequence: TGTGCCAGCAGCGGAGGGACTAGCGGGTCCTACAATGAGCAGTTCTTC. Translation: CASSGGTSGSYNEQFF.

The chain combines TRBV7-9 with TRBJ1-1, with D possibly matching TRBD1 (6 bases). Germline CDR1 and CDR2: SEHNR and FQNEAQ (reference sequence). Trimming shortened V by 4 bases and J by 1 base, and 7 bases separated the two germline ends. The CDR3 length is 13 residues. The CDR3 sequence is CASSSDRNTEAFF. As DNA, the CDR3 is TGTGCCAGCAGCTCGGACAGGAACACTGAAGCTTTCTTT.

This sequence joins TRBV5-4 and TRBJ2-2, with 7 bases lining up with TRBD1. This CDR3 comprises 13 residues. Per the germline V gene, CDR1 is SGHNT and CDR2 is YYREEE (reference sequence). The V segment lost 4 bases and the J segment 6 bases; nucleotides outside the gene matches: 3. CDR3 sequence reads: CASSLDRSGELFF. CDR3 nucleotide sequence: TGTGCCAGCAGCCTGGACAGGTCCGGGGAGCTGTTTTTT.

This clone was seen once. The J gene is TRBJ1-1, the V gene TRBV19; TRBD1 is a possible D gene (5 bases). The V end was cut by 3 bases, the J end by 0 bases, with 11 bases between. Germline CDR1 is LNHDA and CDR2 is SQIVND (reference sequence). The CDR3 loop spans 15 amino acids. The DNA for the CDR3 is TGTGCCAGTAGTATTAACCCGACAGTGAACACTGAAGCTTTCTTT. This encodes CASSINPTVNTEAFF.

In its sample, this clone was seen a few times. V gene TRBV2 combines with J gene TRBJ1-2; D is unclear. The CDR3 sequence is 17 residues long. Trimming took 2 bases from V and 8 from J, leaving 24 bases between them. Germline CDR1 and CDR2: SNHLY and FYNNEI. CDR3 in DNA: TGTGCCAGCAGTGAAAGCTTTGCCGTCGTAGGTCTTCGCGGCTACACCTTC. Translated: CASSESFAVVGLRGYTF.

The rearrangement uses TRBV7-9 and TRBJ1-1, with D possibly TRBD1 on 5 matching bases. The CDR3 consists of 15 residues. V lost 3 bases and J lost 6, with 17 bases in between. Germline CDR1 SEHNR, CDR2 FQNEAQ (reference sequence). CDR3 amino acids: CASSLLGALLAEAFF. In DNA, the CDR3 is TGTGCCAGCAGCTTGCTTGGGGCTTTGTTGGCTGAAGCTTTCTTT. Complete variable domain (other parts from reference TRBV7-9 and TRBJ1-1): DTGVSQNPRHKITKRGQNVTFRCDPISEHNRLYWYRQTLGQGPEFLTYFQNEAQLEKSRLLSDRFSAERPKGSFSTLEIQRTEQGDSAMYLCASSLLGALLAEAFFGQGTRLTVV.

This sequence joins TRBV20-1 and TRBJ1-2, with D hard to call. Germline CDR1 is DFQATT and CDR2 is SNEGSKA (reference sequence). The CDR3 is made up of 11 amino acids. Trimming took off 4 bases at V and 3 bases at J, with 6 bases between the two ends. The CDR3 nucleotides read TGCAGTGCTACACCGGACTATGGCTACACCTTC. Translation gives CSATPDYGYTF.

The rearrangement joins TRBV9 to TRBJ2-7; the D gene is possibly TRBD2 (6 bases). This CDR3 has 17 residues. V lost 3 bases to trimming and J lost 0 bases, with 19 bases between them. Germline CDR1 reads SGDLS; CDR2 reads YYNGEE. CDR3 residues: CASSEGRSGRHSYEQYF. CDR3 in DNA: TGTGCCAGCAGCGAGGGCCGGAGCGGGCGCCACTCCTACGAGCAGTACTTC.

The chain's CDR3 is CAWRPTGAPNQPQHF. The CDR3 region has the DNA TGTGCCTGGAGACCGACAGGGGCCCCGAATCAGCCCCAGCATTTT. This chain links TRBV30 with TRBJ1-5; 8 bases agree with TRBD1. The V gene's germline CDR1 is GTSNPN and CDR2 SVGIG (reference sequence). V trimming: 3 bases; J trimming: 4 bases; junction bases outside the gene matches: 8. CDR3 length: 15 residues.

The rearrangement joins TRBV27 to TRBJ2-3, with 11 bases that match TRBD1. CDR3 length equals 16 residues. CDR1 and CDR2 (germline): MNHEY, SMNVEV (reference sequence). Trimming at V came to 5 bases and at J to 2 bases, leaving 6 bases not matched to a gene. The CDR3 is CASSTGQGAYTDTQYF. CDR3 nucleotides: TGTGCCAGCAGTACCGGACAGGGGGCCTACACAGATACGCAGTATTTT.

The CDR3 loop is CASSIRGNYGYTF. CDR3 nucleotides: TGTGCCAGCAGTATAAGAGGGAACTATGGCTACACCTTC. The chain uses TRBV6-5 and TRBJ1-2; D is unclear. CDR3 length equals 13 residues. Trimming shortened V by 5 bases and J by 2 bases, and 9 bases separated the two germline ends. Germline CDR1 MNHEY, CDR2 SVGAGI.